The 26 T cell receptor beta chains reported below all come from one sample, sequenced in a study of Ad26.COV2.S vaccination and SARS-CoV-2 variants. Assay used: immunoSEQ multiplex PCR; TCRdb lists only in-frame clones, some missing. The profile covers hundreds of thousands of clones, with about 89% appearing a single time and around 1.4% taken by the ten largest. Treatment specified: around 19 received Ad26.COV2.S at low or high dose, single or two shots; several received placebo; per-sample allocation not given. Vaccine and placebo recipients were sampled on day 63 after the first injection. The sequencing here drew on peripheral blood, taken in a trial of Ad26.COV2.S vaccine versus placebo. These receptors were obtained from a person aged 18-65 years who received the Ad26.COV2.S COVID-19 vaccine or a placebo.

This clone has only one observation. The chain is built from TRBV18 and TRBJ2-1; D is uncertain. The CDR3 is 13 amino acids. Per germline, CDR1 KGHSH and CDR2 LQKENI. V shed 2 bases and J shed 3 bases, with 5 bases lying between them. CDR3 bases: TGTGCCAGCTCACCAGCGGTCTACAATGAGCAGTTCTTC. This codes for CASSPAVYNEQFF.

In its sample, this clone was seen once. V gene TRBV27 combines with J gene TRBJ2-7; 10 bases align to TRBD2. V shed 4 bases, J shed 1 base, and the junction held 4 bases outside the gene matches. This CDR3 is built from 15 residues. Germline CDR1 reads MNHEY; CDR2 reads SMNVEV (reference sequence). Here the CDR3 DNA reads TGTGCCAGCAGTTGGGGACTAGCGAATTCCTACGAGCAGTACTTC. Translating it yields CASSWGLANSYEQYF.

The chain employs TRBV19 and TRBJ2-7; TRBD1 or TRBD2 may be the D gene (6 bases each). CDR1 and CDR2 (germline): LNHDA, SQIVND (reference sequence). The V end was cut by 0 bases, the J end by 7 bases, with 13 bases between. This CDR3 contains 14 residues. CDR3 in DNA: TGTGCCAGTAGTATAGACGGGGGCGGCGGGGAGCAGTACTTC. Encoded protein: CASSIDGGGGEQYF.

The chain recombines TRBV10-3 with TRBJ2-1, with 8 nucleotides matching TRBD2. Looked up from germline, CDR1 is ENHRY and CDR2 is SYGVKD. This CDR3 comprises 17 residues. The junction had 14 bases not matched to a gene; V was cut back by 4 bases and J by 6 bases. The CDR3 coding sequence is TGTGCCATCAGTGGATTTGACCAGCGGGAGCGCCCCAATGAGCAGTTCTTC. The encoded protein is CAISGFDQRERPNEQFF.

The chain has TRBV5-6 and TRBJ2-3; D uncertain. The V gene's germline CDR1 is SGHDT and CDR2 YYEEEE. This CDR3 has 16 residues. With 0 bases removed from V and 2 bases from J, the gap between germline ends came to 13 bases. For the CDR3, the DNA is TGTGCCAGCAGCTTGGGTGCGCTAAAGTACACAGATACGCAGTATTTT. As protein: CASSLGALKYTDTQYF.

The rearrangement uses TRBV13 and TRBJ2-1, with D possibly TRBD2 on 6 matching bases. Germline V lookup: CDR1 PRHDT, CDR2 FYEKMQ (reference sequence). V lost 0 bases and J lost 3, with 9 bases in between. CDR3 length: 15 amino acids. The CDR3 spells CASSLGGGGYNEQFF. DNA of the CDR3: TGTGCCAGCAGCTTAGGCGGGGGTGGCTACAATGAGCAGTTCTTC.

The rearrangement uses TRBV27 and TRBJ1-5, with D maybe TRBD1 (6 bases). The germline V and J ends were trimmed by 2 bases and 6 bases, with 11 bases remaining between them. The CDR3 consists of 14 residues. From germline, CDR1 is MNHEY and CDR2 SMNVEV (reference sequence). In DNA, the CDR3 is TGTGCCAGCAGTTTACAGGGGCTGAGTCAGCCCCAGCATTTT. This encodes CASSLQGLSQPQHF.

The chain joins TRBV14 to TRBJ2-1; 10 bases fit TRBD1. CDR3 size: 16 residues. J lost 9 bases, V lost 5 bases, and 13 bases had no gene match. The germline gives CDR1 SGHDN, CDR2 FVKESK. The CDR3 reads CASSRPGTGVWGEQFF. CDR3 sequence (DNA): TGTGCCAGCAGCAGACCAGGGACAGGGGTTTGGGGTGAGCAGTTCTTC.

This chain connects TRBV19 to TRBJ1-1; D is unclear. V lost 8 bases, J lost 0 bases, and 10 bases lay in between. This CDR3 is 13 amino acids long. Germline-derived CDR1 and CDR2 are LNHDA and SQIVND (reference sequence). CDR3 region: CASGRSLNTEAFF. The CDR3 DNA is TGTGCCAGTGGACGGTCCTTGAACACTGAAGCTTTCTTT.

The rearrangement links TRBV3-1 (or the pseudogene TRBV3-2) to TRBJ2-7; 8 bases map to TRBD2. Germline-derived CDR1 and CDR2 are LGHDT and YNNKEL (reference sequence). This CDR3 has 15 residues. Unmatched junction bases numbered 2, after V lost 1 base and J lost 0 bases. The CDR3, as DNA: TGTGCCAGCAGCCAAGCGGGGGGGTTCTCCTACGAGCAGTACTTC. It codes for CASSQAGGFSYEQYF.

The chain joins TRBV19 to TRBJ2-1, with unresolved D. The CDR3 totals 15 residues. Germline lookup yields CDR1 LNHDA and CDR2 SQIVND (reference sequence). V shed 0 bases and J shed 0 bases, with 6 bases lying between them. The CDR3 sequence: CASSIDPSSYNEQFF. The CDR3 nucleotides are TGTGCCAGTAGTATAGACCCGAGCTCCTACAATGAGCAGTTCTTC.

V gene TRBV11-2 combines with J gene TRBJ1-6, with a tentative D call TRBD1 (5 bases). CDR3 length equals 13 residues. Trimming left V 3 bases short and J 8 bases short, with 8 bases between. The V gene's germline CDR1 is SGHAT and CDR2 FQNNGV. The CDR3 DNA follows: TGTGCCAGCAGCTTGGGCAGGGATTCACCCCTCCACTTT. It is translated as CASSLGRDSPLHF.

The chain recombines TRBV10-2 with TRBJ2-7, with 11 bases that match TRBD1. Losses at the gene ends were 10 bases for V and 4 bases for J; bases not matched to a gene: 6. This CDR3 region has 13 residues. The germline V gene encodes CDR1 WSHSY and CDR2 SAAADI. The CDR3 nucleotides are TGCGCCACGGCCCGGGACAGGGGGTACGAGCAGTACTTC. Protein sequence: CATARDRGYEQYF.

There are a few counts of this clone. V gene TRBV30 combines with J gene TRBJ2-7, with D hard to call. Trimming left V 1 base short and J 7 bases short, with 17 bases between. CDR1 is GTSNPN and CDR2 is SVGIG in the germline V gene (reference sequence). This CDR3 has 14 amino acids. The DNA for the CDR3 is TGTGCCTGGAGTGGCAGTCCTTACTTTGGGGAGCAGTACTTC. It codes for CAWSGSPYFGEQYF. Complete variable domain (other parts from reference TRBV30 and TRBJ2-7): SQTIHQWPATLVQPVGSPLSLECTVEGTSNPNLYWYRQAAGRGLQLLFYSVGIGQISSEVPQNLSASRPQDRQFILSSKKLLLSDSGFYLCAWSGSPYFGEQYFGPGTRLTVT.

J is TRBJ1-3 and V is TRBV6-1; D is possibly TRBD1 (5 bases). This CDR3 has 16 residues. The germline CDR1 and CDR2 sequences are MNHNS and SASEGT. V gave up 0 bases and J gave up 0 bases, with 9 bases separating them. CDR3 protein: CASSEAWGPSGNTIYF. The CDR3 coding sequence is TGTGCCAGCAGTGAAGCCTGGGGCCCCTCTGGAAACACCATATATTTT.

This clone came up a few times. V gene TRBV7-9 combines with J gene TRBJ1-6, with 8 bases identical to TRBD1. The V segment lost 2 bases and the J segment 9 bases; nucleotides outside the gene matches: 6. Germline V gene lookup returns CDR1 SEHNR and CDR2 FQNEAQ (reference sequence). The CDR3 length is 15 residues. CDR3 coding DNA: TGTGCCAGCAGCTTAAGTGGGCAGGGGGCTTCACCCCTCCACTTT. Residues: CASSLSGQGASPLHF.

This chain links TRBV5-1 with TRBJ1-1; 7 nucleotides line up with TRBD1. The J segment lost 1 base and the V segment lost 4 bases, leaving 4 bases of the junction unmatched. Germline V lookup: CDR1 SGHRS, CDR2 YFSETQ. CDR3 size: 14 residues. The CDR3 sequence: CASSPGQRNTEAFF. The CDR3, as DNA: TGCGCCAGCAGCCCGGGACAGCGGAACACTGAAGCTTTCTTT.

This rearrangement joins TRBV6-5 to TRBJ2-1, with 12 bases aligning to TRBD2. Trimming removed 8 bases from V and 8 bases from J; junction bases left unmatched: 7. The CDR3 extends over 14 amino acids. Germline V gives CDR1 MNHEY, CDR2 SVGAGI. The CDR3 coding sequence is TGTGCCAGCCACCTAGCGGGAGGGGTCGATGAGCAGTTCTTC. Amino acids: CASHLAGGVDEQFF.

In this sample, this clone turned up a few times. The CDR3 loop reads CASSQYSGGAREQYF. CDR3 DNA sequence: TGTGCCAGCAGCCAATATAGCGGGGGGGCCCGGGAGCAGTACTTC. The chain carries TRBV3-1 (or the pseudogene TRBV3-2) and TRBJ2-7; 11 bases align to TRBD2. The CDR3 length is 15 residues. Germline lookup yields CDR1 LGHDT and CDR2 YNNKEL (reference sequence). With 2 bases clipped from V and 7 bases from J, the junction kept 7 bases outside the gene matches.

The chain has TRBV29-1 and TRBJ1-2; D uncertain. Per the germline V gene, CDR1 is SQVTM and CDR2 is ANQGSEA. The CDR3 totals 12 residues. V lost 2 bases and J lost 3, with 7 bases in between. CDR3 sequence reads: CSVEKGDYGYTF. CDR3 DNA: TGCAGCGTTGAAAAGGGAGACTATGGCTACACCTTC.

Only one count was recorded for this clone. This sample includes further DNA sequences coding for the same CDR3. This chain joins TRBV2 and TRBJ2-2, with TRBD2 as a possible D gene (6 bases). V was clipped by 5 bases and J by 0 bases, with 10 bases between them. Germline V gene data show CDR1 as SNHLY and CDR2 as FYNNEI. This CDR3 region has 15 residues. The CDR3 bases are TGTGCCAGCAGTTATAGCGGAGCGAACACCGGGGAGCTGTTTTTT. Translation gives CASSYSGANTGELFF.

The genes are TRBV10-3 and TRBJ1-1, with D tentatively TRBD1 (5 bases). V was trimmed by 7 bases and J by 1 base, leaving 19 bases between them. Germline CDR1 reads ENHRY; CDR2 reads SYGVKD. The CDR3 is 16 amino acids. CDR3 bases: TGTGCCATCAATGGGACCGCAAATTCGCCGAACACTGAAGCTTTCTTT. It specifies CAINGTANSPNTEAFF.

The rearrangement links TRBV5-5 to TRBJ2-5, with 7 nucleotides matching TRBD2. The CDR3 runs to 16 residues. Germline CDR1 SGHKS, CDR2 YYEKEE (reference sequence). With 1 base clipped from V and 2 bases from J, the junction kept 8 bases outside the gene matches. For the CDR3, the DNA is TGTGCCAGCAGCTTGTCTATCGGGGAGGGTCAAGAGACCCAGTACTTC. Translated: CASSLSIGEGQETQYF.

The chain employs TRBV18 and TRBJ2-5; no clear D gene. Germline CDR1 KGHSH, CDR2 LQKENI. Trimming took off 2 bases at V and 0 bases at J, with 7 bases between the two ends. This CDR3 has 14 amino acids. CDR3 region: CASSPSRNQETQYF. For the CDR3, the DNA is TGTGCCAGCTCACCATCACGGAACCAAGAGACCCAGTACTTC.

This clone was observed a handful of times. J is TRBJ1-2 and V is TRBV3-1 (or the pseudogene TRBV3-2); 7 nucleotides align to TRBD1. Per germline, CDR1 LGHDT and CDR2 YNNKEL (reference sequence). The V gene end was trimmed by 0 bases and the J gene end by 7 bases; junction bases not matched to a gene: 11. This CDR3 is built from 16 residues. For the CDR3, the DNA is TGTGCCAGCAGCCAAGATAGGTCCAGGGGGTTTTTTGGCTACACCTTC. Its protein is CASSQDRSRGFFGYTF.

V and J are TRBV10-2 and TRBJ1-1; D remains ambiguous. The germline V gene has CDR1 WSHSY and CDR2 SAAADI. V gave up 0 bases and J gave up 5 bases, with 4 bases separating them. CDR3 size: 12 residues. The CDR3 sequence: CASSESDTEAFF. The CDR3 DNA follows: TGCGCCAGCAGTGAGTCGGATACTGAAGCTTTCTTT.